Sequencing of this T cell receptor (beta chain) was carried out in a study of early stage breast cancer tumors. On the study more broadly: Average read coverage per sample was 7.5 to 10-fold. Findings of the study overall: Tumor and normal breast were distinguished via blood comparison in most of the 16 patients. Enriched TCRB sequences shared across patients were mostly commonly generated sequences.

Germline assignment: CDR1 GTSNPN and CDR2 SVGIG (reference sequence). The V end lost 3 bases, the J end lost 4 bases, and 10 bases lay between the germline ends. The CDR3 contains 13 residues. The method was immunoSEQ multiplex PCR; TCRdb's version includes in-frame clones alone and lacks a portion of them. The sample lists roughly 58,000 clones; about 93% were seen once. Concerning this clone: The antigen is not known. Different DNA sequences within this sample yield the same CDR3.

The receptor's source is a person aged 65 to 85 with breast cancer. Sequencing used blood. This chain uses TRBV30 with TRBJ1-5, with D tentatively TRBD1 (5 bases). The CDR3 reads CAWSVRGNQPQHF. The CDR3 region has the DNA TGTGCCTGGAGCGTTCGGGGGAATCAGCCCCAGCATTTT.